Listed here are 26 T cell receptor beta chains from one sample, sequenced in a study of T cells in localized non-small cell lung cancer. Repertoires were generated with immunoSEQ multiplex PCR, while TCRdb's copy carries only in-frame clones and drops some. The sample lists about 17,000 clones, about four fifths occurring once. The material sequenced was peripheral blood, taken before any cancer treatment. The receptors derive from a male donor aged 60 or over with stage III lung adenocarcinoma.

J is TRBJ1-3 and V is TRBV7-2, with D uncertain. Germline CDR1 is SGHTA and CDR2 is FQGNSA. The CDR3 totals 13 residues. The germline V and J ends were trimmed by 3 bases and 0 bases, with 3 bases remaining between them. CDR3 in DNA: TGTGCCAGCAGCTTGATCTCTGGAAACACCATATATTTT. It specifies CASSLISGNTIYF.

The V call is TRBV7-9, the J call TRBJ2-7; 8 nucleotides match TRBD1. With V trimmed by 5 bases and J by 2 bases, 5 bases remained unmatched. This CDR3 spans 14 amino acids. In germline, CDR1 is SEHNR, CDR2 FQNEAQ (reference sequence). CDR3 sequence: CASSRAGGTYEQYF. CDR3 sequence (DNA): TGTGCCAGCAGCCGAGCAGGGGGCACCTACGAGCAGTACTTC. The full variable domain, its missing parts supplied by reference TRBV7-9 and TRBJ2-7, is DTGVSQNPRHKITKRGQNVTFRCDPISEHNRLYWYRQTLGQGPEFLTYFQNEAQLEKSRLLSDRFSAERPKGSFSTLEIQRTEQGDSAMYLCASSRAGGTYEQYFGPGTRLTVT.

This rearrangement joins TRBV27 to TRBJ2-7, with TRBD1 matching over 7 bases. The CDR3 runs 15 residues. The germline gives CDR1 MNHEY, CDR2 SMNVEV (reference sequence). V lost 6 bases, J lost 0 bases, and 8 bases stayed unmatched. The CDR3 spells CASSWDSLSSYEQYF. The CDR3 DNA reads TGTGCCAGCAGCTGGGACAGTCTCAGCTCCTACGAGCAGTACTTC.

This sequence joins TRBV7-9 and TRBJ1-6; TRBD1 might be the D (6 bases). Germline loops: CDR1 SEHNR, CDR2 FQNEAQ (reference sequence). V gave up 3 bases and J gave up 8 bases, with 14 bases separating them. The CDR3 is 15 amino acids. The CDR3 loop is CASSFYRVGDSPLHF. Written as DNA, the CDR3 is TGTGCCAGCAGCTTTTACAGGGTAGGGGATTCACCCCTCCACTTT.

The chain employs TRBV10-2 and TRBJ2-1; tentative D call: TRBD1 (6 bases). The CDR3 extends over 15 amino acids. The germline CDR1 and CDR2 sequences are WSHSY and SAAADI. Trimming took off 7 bases at V and 8 bases at J, with 21 bases between the two ends. CDR3: CASTTYGRGRDEQFF. The CDR3 DNA follows: TGCGCCAGCACCACCTACGGCAGGGGAAGGGATGAGCAGTTCTTC.

The V gene is TRBV5-8, the J gene TRBJ1-4; tentatively, D is TRBD1 (6 bases). CDR3 length: 15 residues. Germline V gene sequence: CDR1 SGHTS, CDR2 YDEGEE. The germline V and J ends were trimmed by 3 bases and 0 bases, with 9 bases remaining between them. The CDR3 loop reads CASSSTGATNEKLFF. CDR3 DNA: TGTGCCAGCAGCTCGACAGGTGCAACTAATGAAAAACTGTTTTTT.

The V and J genes are TRBV6-5 and TRBJ2-7; 7 bases align to TRBD1. CDR1 and CDR2 (germline): MNHEY, SVGAGI. The CDR3 length is 14 residues. The ends lost 7 bases at V and 1 base at J; junction bases unmatched: 7. CDR3 in DNA: TGTGCCAGCACCTGGGGCAGGGGGTCCTACGAGCAGTACTTC. It translates to CASTWGRGSYEQYF.

The chain has TRBV5-4 and TRBJ1-1, with a tentative D call TRBD1 (5 bases). Trimming shortened V by 0 bases and J by 2 bases, and 8 bases separated the two germline ends. The CDR3 extends over 14 amino acids. Germline values: CDR1 SGHNT, CDR2 YYREEE (reference sequence). The CDR3 spells CASSLGGANTEAFF. The CDR3 coding sequence is TGTGCCAGCAGCTTGGGAGGGGCAAACACTGAAGCTTTCTTT.

V gene TRBV27 combines with J gene TRBJ1-4; TRBD1 aligns across 7 bases. The CDR3 sequence is 14 residues long. In germline, CDR1 is MNHEY, CDR2 SMNVEV (reference sequence). With 5 bases clipped from V and 4 bases from J, the junction kept 4 bases outside the gene matches. CDR3 amino acids: CASSQGDINEKLFF. The CDR3 DNA reads TGTGCCAGCAGTCAGGGGGACATTAATGAAAAACTGTTTTTT.

The J gene is TRBJ1-4, the V gene TRBV7-2; TRBD1 matches 7 bases. The trim removed 1 base at V and 7 bases at J, leaving 3 bases unmatched. CDR3 length: 14 residues. The V gene's germline CDR1 is SGHTA and CDR2 FQGNSA. CDR3 in DNA: TGTGCCAGCAGCTTAGGGCAGGGGGTTGAAAAACTGTTTTTT. It specifies CASSLGQGVEKLFF. The full variable domain, with the rest looked up from reference TRBV7-2 and TRBJ1-4, is GAGVSQSPSNKVTEKGKDVELRCDPISGHTALYWYRQSLGQGLEFLIYFQGNSAPDKSGLPSDRFSAERTGGSVSTLTIQRTQQEDSAVYLCASSLGQGVEKLFFGSGTQLSVL.

CDR3 sequence (DNA): TGTGCCAGCAGCTCTCCGACTAGCGGGGGGGGTACGCAGTATTTT. The encoded protein is CASSSPTSGGGTQYF. The chain couples TRBV5-4 to TRBJ2-3; 14 nucleotides line up with TRBD2. After removal of 3 bases from V and 8 bases from J, the junction contained 5 bases not matched to a gene. CDR1 SGHNT and CDR2 YYREEE come from the germline V gene (reference sequence). The CDR3 is made up of 15 amino acids. The full variable domain, completed using reference TRBV5-4 and TRBJ2-3, is ETGVTQSPTHLIKTRGQQVTLRCSSQSGHNTVSWYQQALGQGPQFIFQYYREEENGRGNFPPRFSGLQFPNYSSELNVNALELDDSALYLCASSSPTSGGGTQYFGPGTRLTVL.

The CDR3 sequence is CASSNTGVTEAFF. DNA for the CDR3: TGTGCCAGTAGTAATACAGGGGTGACTGAAGCTTTCTTT. The chain uses TRBV19 and TRBJ1-1; 7 positions match TRBD1. CDR1 and CDR2 from the germline V gene are LNHDA and SQIVND (reference sequence). Trimming at V came to 4 bases and at J to 5 bases, leaving 4 bases not matched to a gene. The CDR3 has 13 amino acids.

The rearrangement uses TRBV10-3 and TRBJ1-1, with TRBD1 as a possible D gene (5 bases). The CDR3 length is 15 residues. Trimming removed 4 bases at V and 1 base at J, with 13 bases between. Germline loops: CDR1 ENHRY, CDR2 SYGVKD. The CDR3 sequence: CAISADSVPNTEAFF. CDR3 DNA: TGTGCCATCAGTGCTGACAGCGTGCCGAACACTGAAGCTTTCTTT.

The chain links TRBV7-9 to TRBJ2-5; D is unresolved. The germline gives CDR1 SEHNR, CDR2 FQNEAQ (reference sequence). The CDR3 runs to 15 residues. The V and J ends lost 1 base and 1 base respectively, with 10 bases between them. The CDR3 is CASSLGLATQETQYF. The CDR3, as DNA: TGTGCCAGCAGCTTAGGTTTGGCTACCCAAGAGACCCAGTACTTC.

This clone was seen once. This chain uses TRBV30 with TRBJ2-1; D is perhaps TRBD1 (6 bases). This CDR3 has 15 residues. Germline V gives CDR1 GTSNPN, CDR2 SVGIG (reference sequence). Between the trimmed V and J ends, which lost 0 bases and 2 bases, there was a span of 11 bases. CDR3 nucleotides: TGTGCCTGGAGTGTAGTTGGGGGCGCCTACAATGAGCAGTTCTTC. Its translation: CAWSVVGGAYNEQFF.

Here the CDR3 DNA reads TGTGCCAGCAGTCCGGGACAGGACTACGAGCAGTACTTC. It yields the protein CASSPGQDYEQYF. The chain recombines TRBV6-5 with TRBJ2-7, with 8 bases identical to TRBD1. This CDR3 is built from 13 residues. Germline lookup yields CDR1 MNHEY and CDR2 SVGAGI. Trimming at V came to 5 bases and at J to 3 bases, leaving 3 bases not matched to a gene.

The V call is TRBV10-1, the J call TRBJ1-1, with unresolved D. Per the germline V gene, CDR1 is WNHNN and CDR2 is SYGVQD (reference sequence). The CDR3 extends over 13 amino acids. With 5 bases removed from V and 1 base from J, the gap between germline ends came to 8 bases. CDR3 DNA: TGCGCCAGCAGTAGCGACAAGAACACTGAAGCTTTCTTT. Protein sequence: CASSSDKNTEAFF.

The gene calls are TRBV27 and TRBJ1-5, with D hard to call. The CDR3 is 12 residues long. The ends were cut back, 2 bases at V and 7 bases at J, with 6 bases in the middle. CDR1 is MNHEY and CDR2 is SMNVEV in the germline V gene (reference sequence). The CDR3 loop reads CASSLAGQPQHF. In nucleotides, the CDR3 is TGTGCCAGCAGTTTAGCGGGACAGCCCCAGCATTTT.

V is TRBV7-6 and J is TRBJ2-1; D remains ambiguous. Looked up from germline, CDR1 is SGHVS and CDR2 is FNYEAQ. This CDR3 region has 15 residues. V lost 5 bases to trimming and J lost 6 bases, with 17 bases between them. Here the CDR3 DNA reads TGTGCCAGCAGCCCAGTCGACCCGACGGGCAATGAGCAGTTCTTC. Its translation is CASSPVDPTGNEQFF.

The genes are TRBV5-5 and TRBJ1-2, with a tentative D call TRBD1 (6 bases). The germline V gene encodes CDR1 SGHKS and CDR2 YYEKEE (reference sequence). The germline V and J ends were trimmed by 3 bases and 4 bases, with 10 bases remaining between them. This CDR3 is 13 amino acids long. The CDR3 DNA sequence: TGTGCCAGCAGCTCAAGGGGGGGCTATGGCTACACCTTC. Translation: CASSSRGGYGYTF.

The rearrangement uses TRBV11-2 and TRBJ1-1; 9 bases are a match to TRBD1. The CDR3 contains 15 residues. Germline-derived CDR1 and CDR2 are SGHAT and FQNNGV. Germline trimming cut 1 base from V and 3 bases from J; bases unmatched to any gene: 3. The CDR3 reads CASSLAGQGDTEAFF. CDR3 nucleotide sequence: TGTGCCAGCAGCTTAGCGGGACAGGGCGACACTGAAGCTTTCTTT.

The rearrangement uses TRBV5-1 and TRBJ1-1, with a possible D match to TRBD1 (5 bases). CDR1 SGHRS and CDR2 YFSETQ come from the germline V gene. The CDR3 contains 13 residues. The germline V and J ends were trimmed by 3 bases and 5 bases, with 11 bases remaining between them. The CDR3 reads CASSWDWGTEAFF. The CDR3 DNA reads TGCGCCAGCAGCTGGGACTGGGGGACTGAAGCTTTCTTT.

The rearrangement links TRBV5-8 to TRBJ1-1; no clear D gene. Germline CDR1 is SGHTS and CDR2 is YDEGEE. The germline V and J ends were trimmed by 5 bases and 0 bases, with 8 bases remaining between them. This CDR3 has 13 residues. CDR3 sequence (DNA): TGTGCCAGCAGGGATCGGATGAACACTGAAGCTTTCTTT. This gives the protein CASRDRMNTEAFF. The whole variable domain, remainder taken from reference TRBV5-8 and TRBJ1-1, is EAGVTQSPTHLIKTRGQQATLRCSPISGHTSVYWYQQALGLGLQFLLWYDEGEERNRGNFPPRFSGRQFPNYSSELNVNALELEDSALYLCASRDRMNTEAFFGQGTRLTVV.

The V gene is TRBV7-9, the J gene TRBJ2-3; D not resolved. Trimming stripped 6 bases from V and 3 bases from J, with 10 bases between. In germline, CDR1 is SEHNR, CDR2 FQNEAQ (reference sequence). The CDR3 totals 13 residues. CDR3 nucleotides: TGTGCCAGCAGTGAGATGTGGACAGATACGCAGTATTTT. Residues: CASSEMWTDTQYF.

The rearrangement uses TRBV16 and TRBJ1-2; 7 nucleotides line up with TRBD1. Germline assignment: CDR1 KGHSY and CDR2 FQNENV. The CDR3 runs to 16 residues. V gave up 2 bases and J gave up 2 bases; unmatched junction bases: 8. The CDR3 spells CASSQARRGLNYGYTF. In DNA form, the CDR3 reads TGTGCCAGCAGCCAAGCTCGCAGGGGGTTGAACTATGGCTACACCTTC.

The chain joins TRBV14 to TRBJ1-5; no clear D. The CDR3 sequence is 13 residues long. Germline loops: CDR1 SGHDN, CDR2 FVKESK. Deletions cut 1 base from V and 5 bases from J, with 6 bases between. The CDR3 DNA reads as TGTGCCAGCAGCCAAGGAGAGTATCAGCCCCAGCATTTT. Translating it yields CASSQGEYQPQHF. The whole variable domain, remainder taken from reference TRBV14 and TRBJ1-5, is EAGVTQFPSHSVIEKGQTVTLRCDPISGHDNLYWYRRVMGKEIKFLLHFVKESKQDESGMPNNRFLAERTGGTYSTLKVQPAELEDSGVYFCASSQGEYQPQHFGDGTRLSIL.